The rows below give T cell receptor beta chains drawn from one sample of a study of somatic mutations in cytotoxic T cells in rheumatoid arthritis. Libraries were prepared by immunoSEQ multiplex PCR; TCRdb keeps only in-frame clonotypes and omits some of them. Among about 18,000 clones listed, about four fifths were seen once. Sequencing was carried out using CD8+ T cells sorted from blood. Source of these receptors: an adult with rheumatoid arthritis. Each CDR3 is given with its conserved first and last residue. A D gene is named only where the DNA matches it firmly. Part of the rows lack a size; the others show once, few, many or a class for expanded clones.

V,D,size,J,DNA,CDR3
TRBV12-5,-,-,TRBJ2-1,TGTGCTAGTGGTCCATTCGATGAGCAGTTCTTC,CASGPFDEQFF
TRBV25-1,TRBD2,-,TRBJ2-1,TGTGCCAGCAGTGAAATTTGGGCGGGAGACGACAATGAGCAGTTCTTC,CASSEIWAGDDNEQFF
TRBV2,-,-,TRBJ2-7,TGTGCCAGGGGTAGCGGAAACTCCTACGAGCAGTACTTC,CARGSGNSYEQYF
TRBV12-2,-,-,TRBJ2-7,TGTGCAATCCGGGGGGATTATAGCGGGGGGGCCTTTTCTGTTACCTACGAGCAGTACTTC,CAIRGDYSGGAFSVTYEQYF
TRBV9,TRBD2,-,TRBJ2-1,TGTGCCAGCAGCGTACACGGTGGACTAGCGGCCGACAATGAGCAGTTCTTC,CASSVHGGLAADNEQFF
TRBV28,TRBD1,-,TRBJ1-2,TGTGCCAGCAGTTTATTCACAGGGGCCGGGGATGGCTACACCTTC,CASSLFTGAGDGYTF
TRBV28,-,-,TRBJ1-5,TGTGCCAGCAGTTTAGTGATCAATCAGCCCCAGCATTTT,CASSLVINQPQHF
TRBV18,TRBD2,-,TRBJ2-3,TGTGCCAGCTCATCCACCGGGACTAGCGCCCGCACAGATACGCAGTATTTT,CASSSTGTSARTDTQYF
TRBV4-2,-,-,TRBJ1-4,TGTGCCAGCAGCCATCACCCCGGGACGCCAACTAATGAAAAACTGTTTTTT,CASSHHPGTPTNEKLFF
TRBV6-1,-,-,TRBJ2-1,TGTGCCAGCAGTGAAAGTCCATACAATGAGCAGTTCTTC,CASSESPYNEQFF
TRBV5-4,-,-,TRBJ2-3,TGTGCCAGCAGCTGGGGGGGCGGCGCAGATACGCAGTATTTT,CASSWGGGADTQYF
TRBV30,-,-,TRBJ1-5,TGTGCCTGGAGTGTCGGGGGCGGCAATCAGCCCCAGCATTTT,CAWSVGGGNQPQHF
TRBV4-1,TRBD1,few,TRBJ1-2,TGCGCCAGCAGCCAAGATAACAGAGGGGGCATGTATGGCTACACCTTC,CASSQDNRGGMYGYTF
TRBV19,-,few,TRBJ1-1,TGTGCCAGTAGTATAGCACAGGGTTTCGTGAACACTGAAGCTTTCTTT,CASSIAQGFVNTEAFF
TRBV4-2,TRBD2,-,TRBJ2-7,TGTGCCAGCAGCCAAACTAGCGGGGCGTACTCCTACGAGCAGTACTTC,CASSQTSGAYSYEQYF
TRBV7-9,-,-,TRBJ1-2,TGTGCCAGCAGCCCAGAAGGGACCATCTACACCTTC,CASSPEGTIYTF
TRBV5-4,-,-,TRBJ2-7,TGTGCCAGCAGCTTGGGGATCGAGGAGCAGTACTTC,CASSLGIEEQYF
TRBV29-1,-,-,TRBJ1-2,TGCAGCGTTGGCGGGACCTCGGGCCCAAACTATGGCTACACCTTC,CSVGGTSGPNYGYTF
TRBV27,TRBD2,once,TRBJ2-1,TGTGCCAGCAGTGCCTGGACTAGCGGGACGTTCGATGAGCAGTTCTTC,CASSAWTSGTFDEQFF
TRBV28,-,-,TRBJ1-5,TGTGCCAGCAGCCTGGACCGGATTAGCAATCAGCCCCAGCATTTT,CASSLDRISNQPQHF
TRBV4-1,TRBD1,-,TRBJ1-5,TGCGCCAGCAGCCCGCCACCGGGACAGGGGGGCAATCAGCCCCAGCATTTT,CASSPPPGQGGNQPQHF
TRBV19,-,-,TRBJ1-5,TGTGCCAGTAGTATAGATGATAGGGCAGTTCAGGCTCCCCAGCATTTT,CASSIDDRAVQAPQHF
TRBV28,-,-,TRBJ2-1,TGTGCCAGCAGCCCTGCGTCGGAGCGCAAAAATGAGCAGTTCTTC,CASSPASERKNEQFF
TRBV11-1,-,-,TRBJ2-1,TGTGCCAGCAGCCCGGACCCCAGCGGTGCTTCCTACAATGAGCAGTTCTTC,CASSPDPSGASYNEQFF
TRBV28,TRBD1,-,TRBJ1-4,TGTGCCGCAAGAAAAAGACAGGGTAGATGGGGTGAAAAACTGTTTTTT,CAARKRQGRWGEKLFF
TRBV10-1,-,-,TRBJ2-7,TGCGCCAGCAGTGACCCGATAACGACAGGTGGAGGGGAGATCGACGAGCAGTACTTC,CASSDPITTGGGEIDEQYF
TRBV28,-,-,TRBJ1-1,TGTGCCAGCAGTAGACAGTTAAACACTGAAGCTTTCTTT,CASSRQLNTEAFF
TRBV30,-,-,TRBJ1-6,TGTGCCTGGGACGGGGGGAGAAATAATTCACCCCTCCACTTT,CAWDGGRNNSPLHF
TRBV27,-,-,TRBJ1-1,TGTGCCAGCAGTCCAGGACTGAACACTGAAGCTTTCTTT,CASSPGLNTEAFF
TRBV13,-,-,TRBJ2-1,TGTGCCAGCAGCTCACAAACGAGGGGTGGGGATGAGCAGTTCTTC,CASSSQTRGGDEQFF
TRBV19,TRBD2,-,TRBJ2-3,TGTGCCAGTAGTACGCTAGCGGGAGGCCATGATACGCAGTATTTT,CASSTLAGGHDTQYF
TRBV28,-,-,TRBJ1-2,TGTGCCAGCAGTCCGCGGGACACCCCTAACTATGGCTACACCTTC,CASSPRDTPNYGYTF
TRBV5-5,-,-,TRBJ2-7,TGTGCCAGCAGCTTGGGGTACGAGCAGTACTTC,CASSLGYEQYF
TRBV29-1,-,-,TRBJ1-2,TGCAGCGGTTCCGGTAACTATGGCTACACCTTC,CSGSGNYGYTF
TRBV6-6,-,-,TRBJ1-1,TGTGCCAGCAGTTACCCGGGAGAGAATGAAGCTTTCTTT,CASSYPGENEAFF
TRBV9,-,-,TRBJ1-1,TGTGCCAGCAGCGGAGAAGGGCCGAACACTGAAGCTTTCTTT,CASSGEGPNTEAFF
TRBV19,TRBD1,-,TRBJ1-5,TGTGCCAGTAGTTGGGGGACAGGGGTCAATCAGCCCCAGCATTTT,CASSWGTGVNQPQHF
TRBV30,-,-,TRBJ2-1,TGTGCCTTTCAGCAAGCGGTTAACTCCTACAATGAGCAGTTCTTC,CAFQQAVNSYNEQFF
TRBV11-2,-,-,TRBJ2-3,TGTGCCAGCAGCTTGGGAGGTAGCACAGATACGCAGTATTTT,CASSLGGSTDTQYF
TRBV4-1,-,-,TRBJ1-5,TGCGCCAGCAGCCAAGAGTGGACAGTGGCTAATCAGCCCCAGCATTTT,CASSQEWTVANQPQHF
TRBV6-1,TRBD2,-,TRBJ2-1,TGTGCCAGCAGTGAGTGGCGGGAGAGTCCCCCCTACAATGAGCAGTTCTTC,CASSEWRESPPYNEQFF
TRBV30,-,few,TRBJ1-5,TGTGCCTGGGGTGACATTTCAGCCCAGCCCCAGCATTTT,CAWGDISAQPQHF
TRBV27,TRBD1,-,TRBJ2-1,TGTGCCAGCAGGGTAACGACAGGGGCCCGTAATGAGCAGTTCTTC,CASRVTTGARNEQFF
TRBV7-9,-,-,TRBJ1-2,TGTGCCAGCAGCTTAATGGGTAATGGCTACACCTTC,CASSLMGNGYTF
TRBV30,TRBD2,-,TRBJ2-1,TGTGCCTGGAGTCCCAGCGGGGGGGCCGTTGAGCAGTTCTTC,CAWSPSGGAVEQFF
TRBV7-9,-,-,TRBJ2-7,TGTGCCAGCAGCCCCCCCTTCGATAGTCGAGCAGTCTACGAGCAGTACTTC,CASSPPFDSRAVYEQYF
TRBV13,-,-,TRBJ2-7,TGTGCCAGCAGTCATAATGTCTACGAGCAGTACTTC,CASSHNVYEQYF
TRBV19,-,once,TRBJ2-1,TGTGCCAGTAGTAGAACCCACAATGAGCAGTTCTTC,CASSRTHNEQFF
TRBV5-4,-,few,TRBJ2-7,TGTGCCAGCAGCTTGGTGGCCAGTCCGTCCTACGAGCAGTACTTC,CASSLVASPSYEQYF
TRBV4-1,-,-,TRBJ2-7,TGCGCCAGCAGCCAAGAGAGGGGAAACGTCTACGAGCAGTACTTC,CASSQERGNVYEQYF